This T cell receptor beta chain is from a study of blood T cell repertoires in COVID-19. Germline V lookup: CDR1 MNHEY, CDR2 SVGAGI. CDR3 length: 14 amino acids. The V and J ends lost 5 bases and 7 bases, in that order; junction bases with no gene match: 7. Libraries were prepared by immunoSEQ multiplex PCR; TCRdb keeps only in-frame clonotypes and omits some of them. The data contain about 130,000 clones, 85% of them singletons. The source is an elderly woman with acute or convalescent COVID-19. The sample was peripheral blood. The chain is built from TRBV6-5 and TRBJ2-2; 7 bases line up with TRBD1. CDR3 residues: CASSKPQGVGELFF. The CDR3, as DNA: TGTGCCAGCAGTAAACCCCAGGGGGTCGGGGAGCTGTTTTTT.